These T cell receptor beta chains were read from a single sample in a study of blood T cell repertoires in COVID-19. The method was immunoSEQ multiplex PCR; TCRdb's version includes in-frame clones alone and lacks a portion of them. The sample consists of roughly 150,000 clones, 70% to 90% of them appearing once. The sample was peripheral blood. These receptors all stem from a woman older than 75 with COVID-19, enrolled during active disease. Both conserved end residues are part of each CDR3. The order of the fields is V gene, D gene, J gene, clone size, CDR3 protein, CDR3 DNA. The D gene is left open where the match is weak. Clone size is not always given. Where it is, it says once, few, many or a class for expanded clones.

TRBV29-1	-	TRBJ1-3	-	CSVVENSGNTIYF	TGCAGCGTCGTTGAGAACTCTGGAAACACCATATATTTT
TRBV7-3	-	TRBJ1-6	-	CASSPTGQSRAPLHF	TGTGCCAGCAGCCCGACCGGACAGTCCAGGGCACCCCTCCACTTT
TRBV3-1/TRBV3-2	-	TRBJ1-2	-	CASSPTPYGYTF	TGTGCCAGCAGCCCGACTCCGTATGGCTACACCTTC
TRBV5-1	-	TRBJ1-4	-	CASSFEQNNEKLFF	TGCGCCAGCAGCTTTGAACAGAATAATGAAAAACTGTTTTTT
TRBV4-2	-	TRBJ1-2	-	CASSQDQGIVYGYTF	TGTGCCAGCAGCCAAGACCAGGGGATCGTCTATGGCTACACCTTC
TRBV9	-	TRBJ1-2	-	CASSNRQDYGYTF	TGTGCCAGCAGCAATCGACAGGACTATGGCTACACCTTC
TRBV18	-	TRBJ2-3	-	CASSSTGSGSTDTQYF	TGTGCCAGCTCATCCACCGGTAGCGGTAGCACAGATACGCAGTATTTT
TRBV3-1/TRBV3-2	-	TRBJ2-3	-	CASSREGGRSTDTQYF	TGTGCCAGCAGCCGGGAGGGGGGTCGGAGCACAGATACGCAGTATTTT
TRBV19	-	TRBJ1-4	-	CANPNGSVVEKLFF	TGTGCCAACCCGAACGGGAGTGTCGTTGAAAAACTGTTTTTT
TRBV28	-	TRBJ1-1	once	CASSPYGTKAFF	TGTGCCAGCAGTCCCTACGGGACTAAAGCTTTCTTT
TRBV5-1	-	TRBJ2-1	-	CASSLGRGIERQRNEQFF	TGCGCCAGCAGCTTGGGGAGGGGAATAGAGCGGCAGCGCAATGAGCAGTTCTTC
TRBV28	TRBD1	TRBJ1-5	-	CASSARDRGYDQPQHF	TGTGCCAGCAGCGCCAGGGACAGGGGTTATGATCAGCCCCAGCATTTT
TRBV10-3	-	TRBJ2-7	-	CAIRMTERDEQYF	TGTGCCATCAGGATGACAGAGAGAGACGAGCAGTACTTC
TRBV2	-	TRBJ2-1	-	CASFRGSRPKQQFF	TGTGCCAGTTTTAGAGGGAGCCGACCAAAACAGCAGTTCTTC
TRBV3-1/TRBV3-2	-	TRBJ2-2	-	CASSQERWANTGELFF	TGTGCCAGCAGCCAAGAGAGGTGGGCGAACACCGGGGAGCTGTTTTTT
TRBV5-4	-	TRBJ2-5	-	CASSGRGGETQYF	TGTGCCAGCAGCGGCAGGGGTGGGGAGACCCAGTACTTC
TRBV7-2	-	TRBJ2-2	-	CASSRSKTGELFF	TGTGCCAGCAGCCGCTCTAAGACCGGGGAGCTGTTTTTT
TRBV6-4	TRBD1	TRBJ1-4	once	CASSRDRNEKLFF	TGTGCCAGCAGCCGGGACAGAAATGAAAAACTGTTTTTT
TRBV14	-	TRBJ1-2	-	CASSPGGSLYGYTF	TGTGCCAGCAGCCCGGGGGGCAGCCTCTATGGCTACACCTTC
TRBV25-1	-	TRBJ2-2	-	CASSESWHRGGELFF	TGTGCCAGCAGTGAATCCTGGCATCGTGGCGGGGAGCTGTTTTTT
TRBV27	-	TRBJ2-7	-	CASQPLANSIYEQYF	TGTGCCAGCCAACCACTAGCTAACTCTATCTACGAGCAGTACTTC
TRBV5-1	-	TRBJ2-5	-	CASSLAQGKETQYF	TGCGCCAGCAGCTTGGCTCAGGGGAAGGAGACCCAGTACTTC
TRBV3-1/TRBV3-2	TRBD1	TRBJ1-1	-	CASSLGGTGVGEAFF	TGTGCCAGCAGCCTGGGGGGGACAGGGGTTGGTGAAGCTTTCTTT
TRBV10-3	TRBD1	TRBJ1-5	-	CAISAGTGPNQPQHF	TGTGCCATCAGTGCCGGGACAGGGCCCAATCAGCCCCAGCATTTT
TRBV4-1	-	TRBJ2-7	-	CASSQDLGGTPYEQYF	TGCGCCAGCAGCCAAGATCTTGGGGGGACCCCCTACGAGCAGTACTTC
TRBV5-4	-	TRBJ1-2	few	CASSYTRDSGYTF	TGTGCCAGCAGCTATACCAGGGATTCCGGCTACACCTTC
TRBV20-1	TRBD1	TRBJ2-2	-	CSARDRTVVFF	TGCAGTGCTAGGGACAGGACGGTTGTGTTTTTT
TRBV5-4	-	TRBJ1-1	-	CASSVSYGHEAFF	TGTGCCAGCAGCGTCTCCTATGGGCATGAAGCTTTCTTT
TRBV3-1/TRBV3-2	TRBD1	TRBJ1-6	-	CASSQLDRGNSPLHF	TGTGCCAGCAGCCAACTGGACAGGGGGAATTCACCCCTCCACTTT
TRBV21-1	-	TRBJ2-1	-	CASRRLAARGNEQFF	TGTGCCAGCAGGAGACTAGCAGCAAGGGGTAATGAGCAGTTCTTC
TRBV7-9	-	TRBJ1-1	few	CASSRGGQMNTEAFF	TGTGCCAGCAGCCGGGGGGGCCAGATGAACACTGAAGCTTTCTTT
TRBV5-1	TRBD2	TRBJ2-5	-	CASSLWGSAGGQETQYF	TGCGCCAGCAGTTTGTGGGGAAGTGCGGGAGGACAAGAGACCCAGTACTTC
TRBV15	-	TRBJ1-4	-	CATSRDSLNEKLFF	TGTGCCACCAGCAGGGACAGCCTTAATGAAAAACTGTTTTTT
TRBV7-2	-	TRBJ2-7	once	CASSPTAYEQYF	TGTGCCAGCAGTCCCACAGCATACGAGCAGTACTTC
TRBV10-1	-	TRBJ2-7	-	CASSGQAYEQYF	TGCGCCAGCAGTGGACAGGCCTACGAGCAGTACTTC
TRBV9	-	TRBJ2-1	-	CASSLQVFNEQFF	TGTGCCAGCAGCTTACAGGTCTTCAATGAGCAGTTCTTC
TRBV5-1	TRBD2	TRBJ2-5	-	CASSLIGGGIQETQYF	TGCGCCAGCAGCTTGATCGGCGGGGGGATTCAAGAGACCCAGTACTTC
TRBV30	TRBD1	TRBJ1-1	-	CAWRREQGAMCEAFF	TGTGCCTGGAGGAGGGAACAGGGGGCTATGTGCGAAGCTTTCTTT
TRBV19	-	TRBJ1-5	-	CASRIGRGGRVPQHF	TGTGCCAGTAGGATCGGACGGGGAGGAAGGGTGCCCCAGCATTTT
TRBV19	-	TRBJ1-1	few	CASMPGQQNTEAFF	TGTGCCAGTATGCCAGGACAGCAGAACACTGAAGCTTTCTTT
TRBV20-1	-	TRBJ1-1	-	CSAARGTEAFF	TGCAGTGCTGCCCGAGGCACTGAAGCTTTCTTT
TRBV19	-	TRBJ1-3	many	CASRLGPLIGDTIYF	TGTGCCAGTAGATTGGGGCCACTGATTGGGGACACCATATATTTT